This TCR beta chain was sequenced during a study of follicular helper T cells after annual influenza vaccination. Study-level points and caveats: Day 7 ICOS+CD38+ clones later appeared mostly in ICOS-CD38- cTfh. Each annual vaccination recalled recurring oligoclonal ICOS+CD38+ cTfh clonotypes.

Noted time point: 2015-2016 season, pre-vaccination. Non-naive CD4+CXCR5+PD-1+ cTfh were sorted into ICOS+CD38+ and ICOS-CD38- fractions. Comments on this clone: Its specificity is not known.

Sequencing of TCRB used Survey level resolution. The data were produced by immunoSEQ multiplex PCR, yet TCRdb's version contains in-frame clones alone and is incomplete. The table records 9,500 to 15,000 clones, roughly 80% of them present only once. Germline V CDR1 and CDR2: MNHEY, SVGAGI. CDR3 length: 13 residues. V shed 6 bases and J shed 3 bases, with 9 bases lying between them. This chain uses TRBV6-5 with TRBJ1-5, with D uncertain. The sequence came from an adult who received the influenza vaccine. This material consisted of CXCR5+ CD38- circulating T follicular helper cells from blood, taken on the day of influenza vaccination. Subset described: circulating Tfh, non-naive CD4+CXCR5+PD-1+ (ICOS+CD38+ or ICOS-CD38-). The CDR3 bases are TGTGCCAGCAGCCTCCGATTCAATCAGCCCCAGCATTTT. Translating it yields CASSLRFNQPQHF.